The 27 T cell receptor beta chains given below trace back to one sample, sequenced in a study of cytomegalovirus exposure and HLA in healthy donors (dated by TCRdb to 2017 to 2019). The library was obtained by the immunoSEQ multiplex PCR assay. For the multiplex PCR, a mixture combining 60 forward primers for TCR Vbeta segments and 13 reverse primers for TCR Jbeta segments was used. TCRdb carries this immuneACCESS record with in-frame sequences only. Its versions omit some clonotypes, under half of them owing to an unresolved V gene in the studies checked, with the rest unexplained. In all, the sample holds approximately 160,000 clones, and around 77% of those were seen once. The ten largest clonotypes hold about 1.6% of the sample. The sample consisted of PBMCs. Source of these receptors: a man aged 35 to 55 in good health and CMV-seronegative.

Written as DNA, the CDR3 is TGCGCCAGCAGCCCCCGGGACAGGGTATTGAATGAGCAGTTCTTC. Its translation: CASSPRDRVLNEQFF. The J gene is TRBJ2-1, the V gene TRBV5-1, with TRBD1 matching over 9 bases. With 4 bases clipped from V and 7 bases from J, the junction kept 9 bases outside the gene matches. The CDR3 is made up of 15 amino acids. Per germline, CDR1 SGHRS and CDR2 YFSETQ.

The CDR3 DNA follows: TGTGCCAGCAGGGGAGCTTATACGCAGTATTTT. It translates to CASRGAYTQYF. This rearrangement joins TRBV28 to TRBJ2-3, with D tentatively TRBD2 (5 bases). The CDR3 is 11 residues long. Germline V gene lookup returns CDR1 MDHEN and CDR2 SYDVKM. V lost 6 bases to trimming and J lost 7 bases, with 8 bases between them.

The chain joins TRBV13 to TRBJ2-2; 7 bases agree with TRBD2. Germline CDR1 and CDR2: PRHDT and FYEKMQ (reference sequence). With V trimmed by 10 bases and J by 0 bases, 5 bases remained unmatched. The CDR3 runs to 14 residues. CDR3 bases: TGTGCCACCCCAGCGGGATCGAACACCGGGGAGCTGTTTTTT. It encodes CATPAGSNTGELFF.

This clone has just a few counts. The chain has TRBV5-1 and TRBJ2-7; a possible D gene is TRBD2 (7 bases). Germline V gene lookup returns CDR1 SGHRS and CDR2 YFSETQ. The CDR3 sequence is 14 residues long. V shed 0 bases and J shed 5 bases, with 12 bases lying between them. CDR3 DNA sequence: TGCGCCAGCAGCTTGGACAGGGAGGGGGACGAGCAGTACTTC. Translated: CASSLDREGDEQYF.

The gene calls are TRBV5-1 and TRBJ1-2, with TRBD1 matching 7 bases. The V gene's germline CDR1 is SGHRS and CDR2 YFSETQ. V was clipped by 4 bases and J by 6 bases; unmatched bases: 12. This CDR3 has 15 residues. CDR3 residues: CASSDDRDLWHGYTF. The CDR3 DNA reads TGCGCCAGCAGCGATGACAGGGATCTATGGCATGGCTACACCTTC.

Points on this clone: One end of the junction is discordant with germline, which a read error may explain. The chain carries TRBV28 and TRBJ2-4; the D gene is possibly TRBD2 (6 bases). CDR1 is MDHEN and CDR2 is SYDVKM in the germline V gene. The CDR3 is 17 residues long. The CDR3 sequence is CASSSPLEGSGGNSQYF. In DNA, the CDR3 is TGTGCCAGCAGTTCCCCCCTGGAGGGCAGTGGAGGCAACAGTCAGTACTTC.

V is TRBV30 and J is TRBJ1-4; D remains ambiguous. The length of the CDR3 is 11 residues. Germline assignment: CDR1 GTSNPN and CDR2 SVGIG (reference sequence). Trimming took off 1 base at V and 10 bases at J, with 7 bases between the two ends. CDR3 sequence reads: CAWSGDRKLFF. The CDR3 nucleotides are TGTGCCTGGAGTGGCGATCGAAAACTGTTTTTT.

In its sample, this clone was seen a few times. The chain recombines TRBV6-4 with TRBJ1-5, with D unresolved. CDR3 size: 15 residues. The V gene lost 1 base and the J gene lost 2 bases, with 9 bases spanning the gap. The germline gives CDR1 MRHNA, CDR2 SNTAGT. This chain's CDR3 is CASSDYTAGNQPQHF. CDR3 coding DNA: TGTGCCAGCAGTGACTATACTGCTGGCAATCAGCCCCAGCATTTT.

This chain uses TRBV11-2 with TRBJ1-5; the D is unclear. Germline V gene data show CDR1 as SGHAT and CDR2 as FQNNGV. The V gene lost 1 base and the J gene lost 5 bases, with 6 bases spanning the gap. The CDR3 has 13 amino acids. The CDR3 nucleotides are TGTGCCAGCAGCTTAGCGTTCTATCAGCCCCAGCATTTT. Its protein product is CASSLAFYQPQHF. The whole variable domain, remainder taken from reference TRBV11-2 and TRBJ1-5, is EAGVAQSPRYKIIEKRQSVAFWCNPISGHATLYWYQQILGQGPKLLIQFQNNGVVDDSQLPKDRFSAERLKGVDSTLKIQPAKLEDSAVYLCASSLAFYQPQHFGDGTRLSIL.

V and J are TRBV7-9 and TRBJ1-5; D perhaps matches TRBD1 (5 bases). The germline V gene encodes CDR1 SEHNR and CDR2 FQNEAQ (reference sequence). V dropped 1 base and J dropped 2 bases, with 12 bases sitting between them. The CDR3 spans 16 residues. CDR3 nucleotides: TGTGCCAGCAGCTTAGGGATGGGGCAGGGCAATCAGCCCCAGCATTTT. Translation: CASSLGMGQGNQPQHF.

J is TRBJ1-4 and V is TRBV11-2, with D maybe TRBD1 (5 bases). The V end was cut by 4 bases, the J end by 0 bases, with 9 bases between. Per the germline V gene, CDR1 is SGHAT and CDR2 is FQNNGV. The CDR3 is made up of 15 amino acids. The CDR3 loop is CASSWRGSTNEKLFF. As DNA, the CDR3 is TGTGCCAGCAGCTGGAGGGGATCAACTAATGAAAAACTGTTTTTT.

The V call is TRBV28, the J call TRBJ2-7; the D is unclear. The CDR3 extends over 12 amino acids. The germline V gene encodes CDR1 MDHEN and CDR2 SYDVKM. Trimming removed 1 base at V and 6 bases at J, with 7 bases between. The CDR3 sequence: CASSLFAGEQYV. CDR3 nucleotide sequence: TGTGCCAGCAGTTTATTTGCAGGCGAGCAGTACGTC.

The CDR3 DNA follows: TGTGCCAGCAGTGGCTCATTTTTACGCAGGCTCAATCAGCCCCAGCATTTT. This gives the protein CASSGSFLRRLNQPQHF. The rearrangement uses TRBV28 and TRBJ1-5; D is unresolved. Germline V gives CDR1 MDHEN, CDR2 SYDVKM. The V end lost 5 bases, the J end lost 3 bases, and 20 bases lay between the germline ends. The CDR3 covers 17 residues.

Comments on this clone: At the DNA level, this CDR3 is encoded by other sequences in the same sample as well. V is TRBV6-4 and J is TRBJ1-1, with TRBD1 matching over 7 bases. Germline lookup yields CDR1 MRHNA and CDR2 SNTAGT. After removal of 0 bases from V and 5 bases from J, the junction contained 3 bases not matched to a gene. The CDR3 covers 14 residues. CDR3 sequence reads: CASSDSSRGTEAFF. CDR3 nucleotide sequence: TGTGCCAGCAGTGACTCGTCCAGGGGGACTGAAGCTTTCTTT.

In its sample, this clone was seen once. The rearrangement links TRBV28 to TRBJ2-5; weak D call: TRBD2 (6 bases). This CDR3 has 15 residues. CDR1 and CDR2 from the germline V gene are MDHEN and SYDVKM. Trimming took 6 bases from V and 2 from J, leaving 16 bases between them. Written as DNA, the CDR3 is TGTGCCAGCAGCCCCTTGGGGGGAATTCAAGAGACCCAGTACTTC. Its protein is CASSPLGGIQETQYF. The variable domain in full, with the rest retrieved from reference TRBV28 and TRBJ2-5, is DVKVTQSSRYLVKRTGEKVFLECVQDMDHENMFWYRQDPGLGLRLIYFSYDVKMKEKGDIPEGYSVSREKKERFSLILESASTNQTSMYLCASSPLGGIQETQYFGPGTRLLVL.

Regarding this clone: At one end, the junction sequence differs from germline, possibly due to a read error. The chain has TRBV7-9 and TRBJ1-4; the D gene is possibly TRBD1 (6 bases). CDR1 is SEHNR and CDR2 is FQNEAQ in the germline V gene (reference sequence). The CDR3 is 14 amino acids. Here the CDR3 DNA reads TGTTCCAGCAGCTTTACAGGGTTTAATGAAAAACTGTTTTTT. Translating gives CSSSFTGFNEKLFF.

This clone has more than one count but fewer than ten. The V call is TRBV6-6, the J call TRBJ1-3; D remains unclear. V lost 7 bases, J lost 2 bases, and 12 bases lay in between. The CDR3 extends over 14 amino acids. Germline V gives CDR1 MNHNY, CDR2 SVGAGI (reference sequence). The CDR3 DNA reads as TGTGCCAGCACCTACGACGGGACTGGAAACACCATATATTTT. Protein sequence: CASTYDGTGNTIYF.

The rearrangement uses TRBV29-1 and TRBJ2-5, with D tentatively TRBD2 (6 bases). Germline-derived CDR1 and CDR2 are SQVTM and ANQGSEA. The germline V and J ends were trimmed by 7 bases and 5 bases, with 20 bases remaining between them. CDR3 size: 14 residues. The CDR3 loop is CSGGIAVMLETQYF. DNA of the CDR3: TGCAGCGGGGGGATAGCGGTGATGTTGGAGACCCAGTACTTC.

A few counts support this clone. The CDR3 here is CASSLVRRTASGNTIYF. The CDR3 region has the DNA TGTGCCAGCAGCTTAGTCCGTCGGACAGCCTCTGGAAACACCATATATTTT. The V and J genes are TRBV11-2 and TRBJ1-3, with D possibly being TRBD1 (6 bases). Trimming left V 1 base short and J 0 bases short, with 13 bases between. The germline gives CDR1 SGHAT, CDR2 FQNNGV. The CDR3 loop spans 17 amino acids.

The chain is built from TRBV5-1 and TRBJ2-7, with D maybe TRBD1 (6 bases). The V gene's germline CDR1 is SGHRS and CDR2 YFSETQ. The CDR3 consists of 14 residues. The V and J ends lost 0 bases and 6 bases respectively, with 13 bases between them. The CDR3: CASSLGGRGGEQYF. CDR3 bases: TGCGCCAGCAGCTTGGGTGGGAGAGGGGGCGAGCAGTACTTC.

The gene calls are TRBV5-1 and TRBJ1-4; D call uncertain. The V gene lost 1 base and the J gene lost 1 base, with 8 bases spanning the gap. From germline, CDR1 is SGHRS and CDR2 YFSETQ. The CDR3 length is 15 residues. CDR3 sequence reads: CASSLTAGTNEKLFF. The DNA for the CDR3 is TGCGCCAGCAGCTTGACCGCGGGAACTAATGAAAAACTGTTTTTT.

Remarks on this clone: This specimen includes other DNA sequences encoding the same CDR3. The chain is built from TRBV19 and TRBJ2-1, with TRBD1 identical over 7 bases. Germline V lookup: CDR1 LNHDA, CDR2 SQIVND (reference sequence). V lost 5 bases to trimming and J lost 3 bases; unmatched junction nucleotides: 4. The CDR3 loop spans 14 amino acids. DNA of the CDR3: TGTGCCAGTAGTGACAGGGCTCACTACAATGAGCAGTTCTTC. Amino acids: CASSDRAHYNEQFF.

This clone has just a few counts. CDR3 DNA: TGTGCCAGCAGCCTGACAGGAGATGGGGCCAACGTCCTGACTTTC. It yields the protein CASSLTGDGANVLTF. The V and J genes are TRBV11-2 and TRBJ2-6; a possible D gene is TRBD1 (6 bases). The CDR3 is 15 amino acids. V lost 5 bases, J lost 3 bases, and 11 bases lay in between. CDR1 is SGHAT and CDR2 is FQNNGV in the germline V gene.

The rearrangement links TRBV30 to TRBJ2-1, with TRBD2 matching 11 bases. The trim removed 3 bases at V and 4 bases at J, leaving 2 bases unmatched. Per the germline V gene, CDR1 is GTSNPN and CDR2 is SVGIG (reference sequence). The CDR3 consists of 14 residues. This CDR3 is CAWSGTSGYNEQFF. The CDR3, as DNA: TGTGCCTGGAGCGGGACTAGCGGATACAATGAGCAGTTCTTC.

This clone was seen a handful of times. The rearrangement links TRBV9 to TRBJ1-4, with D perhaps matching TRBD1 (5 bases). Germline V lookup: CDR1 SGDLS, CDR2 YYNGEE. Trimming cost V 4 bases and J 13 bases, with 17 bases left between them. The CDR3 runs to 13 residues. CDR3 in amino acids: CASSPEGGGGLFF. The CDR3 region has the DNA TGTGCCAGCAGCCCAGAAGGCGGGGGGGGACTGTTTTTT.

The chain carries TRBV6-4 and TRBJ2-3, with D perhaps matching TRBD2 (6 bases). This CDR3 has 15 amino acids. CDR1 and CDR2 (germline): MRHNA, SNTAGT. The V and J ends lost 2 bases and 8 bases respectively, with 17 bases between them. CDR3 bases: TGTGCCAGCAGTGACGGGGTCGGGAGTGGCGCTACGCAGTATTTT. This gives the protein CASSDGVGSGATQYF.

This clone has only a few counts. At one of its ends the junction is not consistent with the germline gene, which may arise from a read error. CDR3 in DNA: TGTGCCACCAGCAGCGGGACAGGTTACTCTGGGGCCAACGGCCTGACTTTC. The encoded protein is CATSSGTGYSGANGLTF. The chain combines TRBV15 with TRBJ2-6; 8 bases align to TRBD1. Germline V CDR1 and CDR2: LNHNV, YYDKDF (reference sequence). The CDR3 is 17 residues long.